What follows are 25 T cell receptor beta chains derived from one specimen sequenced in a study of T cell responses to AZD1222 COVID-19 vaccine. Produced via immunoSEQ multiplex PCR; TCRdb's table is partial and in-frame only. The table records roughly 81,000 clones, 80% to 90% of them present only once. The sample consisted of peripheral blood, taken on day 0 of AZD1222 vaccination. These receptors were obtained from an adult in good health.

The chain recombines TRBV7-3 with TRBJ1-1; D is unresolved. Trimming took off 2 bases at V and 4 bases at J, with 23 bases between the two ends. From germline, CDR1 is SGHTA and CDR2 FQGTGA. The CDR3 has 18 amino acids. CDR3 nucleotide sequence: TGTGCCAGCAGCTTAGTAGGCGGAGGAGTCGGGGTTGGCACTGAAGCTTTCTTT. Translating gives CASSLVGGGVGVGTEAFF. Looking up the rest from reference TRBV7-3 and TRBJ1-1 gives the full variable domain: GAGVSQTPSNKVTEKGKYVELRCDPISGHTALYWYRQSLGQGPEFLIYFQGTGAADDSGLPNDRFFAVRPEGSVSTLKIQRTERGDSAVYLCASSLVGGGVGVGTEAFFGQGTRLTVV.

This rearrangement joins TRBV5-1 to TRBJ2-3; 11 bases are shared with TRBD2. The junction had 10 bases not matched to a gene; V was cut back by 4 bases and J by 3 bases. This CDR3 spans 17 amino acids. Germline V gives CDR1 SGHRS, CDR2 YFSETQ. CDR3 residues: CASSETVTSGRTDTQYF. In DNA, the CDR3 is TGCGCCAGCAGCGAAACCGTTACTAGCGGGAGAACAGATACGCAGTATTTT.

The chain uses TRBV11-3 and TRBJ2-7, with D perhaps matching TRBD2 (7 bases). CDR3 length equals 19 residues. Germline CDR1 and CDR2: SGHNT and YENEEA. Trimming left V 4 bases short and J 2 bases short, with 27 bases between. The CDR3 is CASSSALRVGGPTTYEQYF. CDR3 DNA sequence: TGTGCCAGCAGCTCCGCCCTACGAGTGGGGGGGCCAACGACCTACGAGCAGTACTTC.

This chain connects TRBV4-2 to TRBJ1-5, with unresolved D. The CDR3 runs to 17 residues. In germline, CDR1 is LGHNA, CDR2 YNFKEQ. Trimming cost V 0 bases and J 0 bases, with 12 bases left between them. The DNA for the CDR3 is TGTGCCAGCAGCCAAGATCGCGGGTTCAGTAGCAATCAGCCCCAGCATTTT. Protein: CASSQDRGFSSNQPQHF.

The V call is TRBV3-1 (or the pseudogene TRBV3-2), the J call TRBJ2-5; the match to TRBD2 covers 10 bases. This CDR3 comprises 16 residues. With V trimmed by 6 bases and J by 6 bases, 13 bases remained unmatched. Germline CDR1 LGHDT, CDR2 YNNKEL (reference sequence). The CDR3 spells CASSPKREGRSKTQYF. As DNA, the CDR3 is TGTGCCAGCAGTCCTAAGCGGGAGGGCCGATCGAAGACCCAGTACTTC.

V is TRBV5-1 and J is TRBJ1-1; 7 bases agree with TRBD1. Germline V gene lookup returns CDR1 SGHRS and CDR2 YFSETQ. The CDR3 length is 16 residues. V lost 0 bases and J lost 1; bases outside the gene matches: 6. In DNA, the CDR3 is TGCGCCAGCAGCTTGGAGGTCTGGACAGGGAACACTGAAGCTTTCTTT. Its translation: CASSLEVWTGNTEAFF. The full variable domain, rest sourced from reference TRBV5-1 and TRBJ1-1, is KAGVTQTPRYLIKTRGQQVTLSCSPISGHRSVSWYQQTPGQGLQFLFEYFSETQRNKGNFPGRFSGRQFSNSRSEMNVSTLELGDSALYLCASSLEVWTGNTEAFFGQGTRLTVV.

This clone was counted only a few times. CDR3 sequence (DNA): TGTGCCAGCAGTTACCTCCCTACTTGGGACACAGGGGCCGGGGAGCTGTTTTTT. Translating it yields CASSYLPTWDTGAGELFF. The chain uses TRBV6-2 or TRBV6-3 and TRBJ2-2, with 7 bases fitting TRBD1. The CDR3 runs 18 residues. From germline, CDR1 is MNHEY and CDR2 SVGEGT. After removal of 2 bases from V and 6 bases from J, the junction contained 15 bases not matched to a gene.

The V and J genes are TRBV11-1 and TRBJ2-1; 8 bases match TRBD2. CDR1 SGHAT and CDR2 FQDESV come from the germline V gene (reference sequence). This CDR3 is built from 16 residues. V was pared by 5 bases and J by 4 bases, with 10 bases of the junction left unmatched. The CDR3: CASSPFLAGLYNEQFF. CDR3 bases: TGTGCCAGCAGCCCCTTCCTAGCGGGCCTTTACAATGAGCAGTTCTTC.

The chain uses TRBV7-9 and TRBJ2-2; tentative D call: TRBD1 (6 bases). V shed 5 bases and J shed 4 bases, with 14 bases lying between them. The CDR3 contains 15 residues. Germline V gives CDR1 SEHNR, CDR2 FQNEAQ (reference sequence). The CDR3 DNA reads as TGTGCCAGCAGCCCCGGACAGCACTCCACCGGGGAGCTGTTTTTT. It codes for CASSPGQHSTGELFF.

V is TRBV4-1 and J is TRBJ1-4, with D maybe TRBD1 (5 bases). The V and J ends lost 0 bases and 7 bases respectively, with 9 bases between them. The CDR3 totals 14 residues. Germline values: CDR1 MGHRA, CDR2 YSYEKL. In nucleotides, the CDR3 is TGCGCCAGCAGCCAAGATCCAGGGCGTGAAAAACTGTTTTTT. Protein sequence: CASSQDPGREKLFF.

The table lists this clone with a count of one. The J gene is TRBJ1-6, the V gene TRBV5-1; TRBD1 matches 8 bases. Germline trimming cut 0 bases from V and 7 bases from J; bases unmatched to any gene: 3. CDR1 is SGHRS and CDR2 is YFSETQ in the germline V gene. The CDR3 extends over 15 amino acids. CDR3: CASSLVGQVNSPLHF. The CDR3 coding sequence is TGCGCCAGCAGCTTGGTGGGACAGGTCAATTCACCCCTCCACTTT.

This sequence joins TRBV7-9 and TRBJ2-1, with 7 bases matching TRBD1. Unmatched junction bases numbered 1, after V lost 4 bases and J lost 4 bases. The germline V gene has CDR1 SEHNR and CDR2 FQNEAQ (reference sequence). The CDR3 consists of 13 residues. CDR3 nucleotide sequence: TGTGCCAGCAGCTCGGGACAGTACAATGAGCAGTTCTTC. Amino acids: CASSSGQYNEQFF. The complete variable domain, with remaining parts taken from reference TRBV7-9 and TRBJ2-1, reads DTGVSQNPRHKITKRGQNVTFRCDPISEHNRLYWYRQTLGQGPEFLTYFQNEAQLEKSRLLSDRFSAERPKGSFSTLEIQRTEQGDSAMYLCASSSGQYNEQFFGPGTRLTVL.

V and J are TRBV6-2 or TRBV6-3 and TRBJ2-1; TRBD2 aligns across 7 bases. The V segment lost 0 bases and the J segment 4 bases; nucleotides outside the gene matches: 3. There are 15 residues in the CDR3. Germline values: CDR1 MNHEY, CDR2 SVGEGT. Here the CDR3 DNA reads TGTGCCAGCAGTTACTCGGGGCGGGGGTACAATGAGCAGTTCTTC. This translates into CASSYSGRGYNEQFF.

The rearrangement uses TRBV5-1 and TRBJ1-2; D may be TRBD1 (5 bases). CDR1 SGHRS and CDR2 YFSETQ come from the germline V gene. The CDR3 consists of 16 residues. V shed 0 bases and J shed 0 bases, with 12 bases lying between them. DNA of the CDR3: TGCGCCAGCAGCTTGGGTCAGGGAACGACTAACTATGGCTACACCTTC. This encodes CASSLGQGTTNYGYTF.

This clone was observed a few times. The genes are TRBV3-1 (or the pseudogene TRBV3-2) and TRBJ1-3; D not resolved. Germline values: CDR1 LGHDT, CDR2 YNNKEL (reference sequence). Trimming took 4 bases from V and 0 from J, leaving 10 bases between them. CDR3 length equals 15 residues. In nucleotides, the CDR3 is TGTGCCAGCAGCCTCATCTTTAGCTCTGGAAACACCATATATTTT. Amino acids: CASSLIFSSGNTIYF.

V and J are TRBV5-4 and TRBJ2-1, with D perhaps matching TRBD2 (6 bases). CDR3 size: 16 residues. With 5 bases removed from V and 5 bases from J, the gap between germline ends came to 20 bases. Germline V CDR1 and CDR2: SGHNT, YYREEE (reference sequence). CDR3 in DNA: TGTGCCAGCAGTTGGAAGGTGGGACTGGGTAACAATGAGCAGTTCTTC. Protein product: CASSWKVGLGNNEQFF. The variable domain in full, with the rest retrieved from reference TRBV5-4 and TRBJ2-1, is ETGVTQSPTHLIKTRGQQVTLRCSSQSGHNTVSWYQQALGQGPQFIFQYYREEENGRGNFPPRFSGLQFPNYSSELNVNALELDDSALYLCASSWKVGLGNNEQFFGPGTRLTVL.

This clone was found a few times. The chain couples TRBV27 to TRBJ1-1; D gene uncertain. The CDR3 spans 15 residues. V was shortened by 0 bases and J by 0 bases, with 8 bases between the two germline ends. Germline V gene sequence: CDR1 MNHEY, CDR2 SMNVEV (reference sequence). Written as DNA, the CDR3 is TGTGCCAGCAGTTTATCCTCGGGCCTGAACACTGAAGCTTTCTTT. This encodes CASSLSSGLNTEAFF.

This clone was found a few times. The rearrangement links TRBV5-1 to TRBJ2-1; TRBD2 matches at 9 bases. CDR3 length equals 16 residues. V lost 0 bases to trimming and J lost 9 bases; unmatched junction nucleotides: 10. The germline gives CDR1 SGHRS, CDR2 YFSETQ. CDR3 region: CASSLVLREGGGEQFF. The CDR3 nucleotides are TGCGCCAGCAGCTTGGTTTTGCGGGAGGGAGGGGGTGAGCAGTTCTTC.

This chain connects TRBV5-1 to TRBJ1-1; TRBD1 agrees at 7 bases. CDR1 is SGHRS and CDR2 is YFSETQ in the germline V gene. V was pared by 0 bases and J by 4 bases, with 9 bases of the junction left unmatched. The CDR3 contains 16 residues. In DNA form, the CDR3 reads TGCGCCAGCAGCTTGGGGACAGGTTTAGGGGGCACTGAAGCTTTCTTT. It yields the protein CASSLGTGLGGTEAFF.

The chain is built from TRBV30 and TRBJ2-3; 8 nucleotides line up with TRBD2. This CDR3 is 17 amino acids long. CDR1 and CDR2 (germline): GTSNPN, SVGIG (reference sequence). Trimming at V came to 8 bases and at J to 0 bases, leaving 16 bases not matched to a gene. The CDR3 is CAGTPGGQKRSTDTQYF. DNA of the CDR3: TGTGCCGGAACTCCGGGGGGGCAGAAGCGGAGCACAGATACGCAGTATTTT.

On this clone: A read error may account for a junction end that differs from germline. The rearrangement joins TRBV5-6 to TRBJ1-1; TRBD1 might be the D (6 bases). CDR3 length: 11 amino acids. Germline loops: CDR1 SGHDT, CDR2 YYEEEE. CDR3 coding DNA: TGTGCCAGCAGTTTGGACAGAGAAGCTTTCTTT. This gives the protein CASSLDREAFF. The full variable domain, in which reference TRBV5-6 and TRBJ1-1 provide the parts outside the CDR3, is DAGVTQSPTHLIKTRGQQVTLRCSPKSGHDTVSWYQQALGQGPQFIFQYYEEEERQRGNFPDRFSGHQFPNYSSELNVNALLLGDSALYLCASSLDREAFFGQGTRLTVV.

The J gene is TRBJ2-2, the V gene TRBV24-1; D is possibly TRBD1 (6 bases). This CDR3 spans 16 amino acids. V was trimmed by 3 bases and J by 3 bases, leaving 13 bases between them. From germline, CDR1 is KGHDR and CDR2 SFDVKD. CDR3 sequence: CATSDKGDPDTGELFF. The DNA of the CDR3 is TGTGCCACCAGTGATAAGGGGGACCCGGACACCGGGGAGCTGTTTTTT.

V is TRBV28 and J is TRBJ2-7, with D tentatively TRBD2 (6 bases). Germline V gives CDR1 MDHEN, CDR2 SYDVKM. V was shortened by 6 bases and J by 4 bases, with 13 bases between the two germline ends. The CDR3 extends over 13 amino acids. CDR3: CASSPGSIYEQYF. The CDR3 DNA is TGTGCCAGCAGCCCCGGGAGCATATACGAGCAGTACTTC.

The rearrangement links TRBV9 to TRBJ1-3; TRBD1 is a possible D gene (6 bases). Germline V CDR1 and CDR2: SGDLS, YYNGEE. The CDR3 consists of 16 residues. Trimming left V 4 bases short and J 0 bases short, with 14 bases between. CDR3 sequence (DNA): TGTGCCAGCAGCCCCTGGGACATCAACTCTGGAAACACCATATATTTT. Translation: CASSPWDINSGNTIYF.

V and J are TRBV11-3 and TRBJ2-1; D is possibly TRBD2 (5 bases). The CDR3 loop spans 15 amino acids. Trimming left V 1 base short and J 0 bases short, with 7 bases between. The V gene's germline CDR1 is SGHNT and CDR2 YENEEA. Written as DNA, the CDR3 is TGTGCCAGCAGCTTAGGAGGGTCCTCCTACAATGAGCAGTTCTTC. This codes for CASSLGGSSYNEQFF.